The following is a T cell receptor (beta chain) sequence with its context. TCRdb keeps only in-frame clones here, not all; method: immunoSEQ multiplex PCR. Among a few hundred thousand clones listed, 85% to 90% were seen once. CDR3 length: 13 amino acids. From germline, CDR1 is LGHDT and CDR2 YNNKEL (reference sequence). After removal of 5 bases from V and 6 bases from J, the junction contained 3 bases not matched to a gene. The data were taken from a study of blood T cell repertoires in COVID-19. Study-wide background: The study drew acute and convalescent COVID-19 samples from the United States, Italy and Spain.

Recovery meant two consecutive negative NP/OP PCR tests, professional clearance, or resolved symptoms. The receptor comes from a woman in her thirties or forties who had recovered from COVID-19. The sequenced material came from PBMCs or T cells enriched from blood (not recorded which). The chain couples TRBV3-1 (or the pseudogene TRBV3-2) to TRBJ1-5, with 8 bases identical to TRBD1. The CDR3 sequence is CASSVDRVQPQHF. CDR3 sequence (DNA): TGTGCCAGCAGCGTGGACAGGGTTCAGCCCCAGCATTTT.